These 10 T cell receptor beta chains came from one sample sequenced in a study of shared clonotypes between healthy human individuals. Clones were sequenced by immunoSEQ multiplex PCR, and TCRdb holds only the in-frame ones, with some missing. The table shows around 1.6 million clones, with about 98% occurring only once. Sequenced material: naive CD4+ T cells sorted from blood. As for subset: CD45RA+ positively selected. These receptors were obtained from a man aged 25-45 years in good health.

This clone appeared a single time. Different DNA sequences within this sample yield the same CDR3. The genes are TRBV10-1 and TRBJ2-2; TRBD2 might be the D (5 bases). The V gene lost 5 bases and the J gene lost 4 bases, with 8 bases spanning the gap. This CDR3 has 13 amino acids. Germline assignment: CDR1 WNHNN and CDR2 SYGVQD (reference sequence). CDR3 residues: CASSLSGTGELFF. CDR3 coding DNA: TGCGCCAGCAGTTTAAGCGGCACCGGGGAGCTGTTTTTT.

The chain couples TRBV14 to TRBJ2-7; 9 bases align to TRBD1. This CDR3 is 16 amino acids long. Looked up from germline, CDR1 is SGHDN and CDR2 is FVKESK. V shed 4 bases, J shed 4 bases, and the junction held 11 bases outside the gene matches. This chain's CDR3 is CASSPLSGTGLYEQYF. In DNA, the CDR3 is TGTGCCAGCAGCCCACTTTCTGGGACAGGGCTTTACGAGCAGTACTTC. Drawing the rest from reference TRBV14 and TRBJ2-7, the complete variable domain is EAGVTQFPSHSVIEKGQTVTLRCDPISGHDNLYWYRRVMGKEIKFLLHFVKESKQDESGMPNNRFLAERTGGTYSTLKVQPAELEDSGVYFCASSPLSGTGLYEQYFGPGTRLTVT.

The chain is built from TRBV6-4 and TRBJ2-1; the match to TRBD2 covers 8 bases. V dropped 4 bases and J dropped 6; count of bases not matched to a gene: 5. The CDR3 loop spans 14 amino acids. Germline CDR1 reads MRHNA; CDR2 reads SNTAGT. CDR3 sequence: CASSVREGINEQFF. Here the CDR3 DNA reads TGTGCCAGCAGTGTACGGGAGGGAATCAATGAGCAGTTCTTC.

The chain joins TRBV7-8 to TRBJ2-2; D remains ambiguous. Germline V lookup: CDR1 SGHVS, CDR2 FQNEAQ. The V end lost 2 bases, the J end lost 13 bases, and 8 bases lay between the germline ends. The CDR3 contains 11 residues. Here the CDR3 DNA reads TGTGCCAGCAGCTTATGGGGTGTGCTGTTTTTT. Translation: CASSLWGVLFF.

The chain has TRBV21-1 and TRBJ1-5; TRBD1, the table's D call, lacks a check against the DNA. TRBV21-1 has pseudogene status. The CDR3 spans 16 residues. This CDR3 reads CASSKEQGHTISPQHF. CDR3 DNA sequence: TGTGCCAGCAGCAAAGAACAGGGACATACTATATCGCCCCAGCATTTT.

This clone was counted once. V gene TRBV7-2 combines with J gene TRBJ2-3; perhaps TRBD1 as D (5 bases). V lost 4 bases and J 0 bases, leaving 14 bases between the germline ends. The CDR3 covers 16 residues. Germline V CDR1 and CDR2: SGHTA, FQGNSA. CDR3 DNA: TGTGCCAGCAGCTCACATCGACAGCCCAGCACAGATACGCAGTATTTT. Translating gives CASSSHRQPSTDTQYF.

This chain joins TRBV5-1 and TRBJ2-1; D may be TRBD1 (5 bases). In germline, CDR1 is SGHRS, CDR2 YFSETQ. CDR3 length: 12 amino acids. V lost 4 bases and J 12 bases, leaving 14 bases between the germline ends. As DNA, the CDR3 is TGCGCCAGCAGCCATGATCAGGGCTGGCAGTTCTTC. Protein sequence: CASSHDQGWQFF.

The CDR3 region is CASSVDRYNEKLFF. CDR3 nucleotides: TGTGCCAGCAGCGTCGACAGATACAATGAAAAACTGTTTTTT. The chain employs TRBV7-2 and TRBJ1-4; tentative D call: TRBD1 (5 bases). Trimming cost V 5 bases and J 5 bases, with 12 bases left between them. Germline assignment: CDR1 SGHTA and CDR2 FQGNSA. The CDR3 spans 14 residues.

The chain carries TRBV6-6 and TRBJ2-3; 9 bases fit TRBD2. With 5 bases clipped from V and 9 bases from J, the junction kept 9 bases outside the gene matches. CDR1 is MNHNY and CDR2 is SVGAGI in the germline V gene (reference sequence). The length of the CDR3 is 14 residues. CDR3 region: CASSPREGLVTQYF. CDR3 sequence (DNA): TGTGCCAGCAGTCCGCGGGAGGGCCTTGTCACGCAGTATTTT.

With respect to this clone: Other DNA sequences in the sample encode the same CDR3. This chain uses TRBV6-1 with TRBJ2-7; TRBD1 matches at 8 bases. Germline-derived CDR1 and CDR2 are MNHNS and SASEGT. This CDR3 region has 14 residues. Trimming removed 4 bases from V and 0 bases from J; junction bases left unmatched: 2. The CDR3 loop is CASSGDRTSYEQYF. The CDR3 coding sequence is TGTGCCAGCAGTGGGGACAGGACCTCCTACGAGCAGTACTTC.